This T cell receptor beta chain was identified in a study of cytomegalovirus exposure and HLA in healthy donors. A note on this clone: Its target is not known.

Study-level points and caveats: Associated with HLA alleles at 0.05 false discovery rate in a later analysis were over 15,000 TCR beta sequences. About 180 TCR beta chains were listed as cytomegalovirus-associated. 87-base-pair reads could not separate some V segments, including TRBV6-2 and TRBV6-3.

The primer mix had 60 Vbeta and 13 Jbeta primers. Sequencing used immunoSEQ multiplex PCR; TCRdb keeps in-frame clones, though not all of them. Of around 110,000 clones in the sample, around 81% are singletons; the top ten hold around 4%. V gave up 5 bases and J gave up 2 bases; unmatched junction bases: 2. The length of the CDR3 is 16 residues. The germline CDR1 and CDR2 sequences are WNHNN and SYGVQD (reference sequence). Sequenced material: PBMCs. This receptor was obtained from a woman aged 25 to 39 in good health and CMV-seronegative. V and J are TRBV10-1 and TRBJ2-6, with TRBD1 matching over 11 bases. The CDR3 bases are TGCGCCAGCAGTATGGGACAGGGGGCTGGGGCCAACGTCCTGACTTTC. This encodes CASSMGQGAGANVLTF.